This note documents a single T cell receptor beta chain sequence. Its matching antigen is unknown. TCRdb re-called the reads through MiXCR, storing one row per CDR3 protein. In the table there are under 500,000 distinct CDR3 sequences, roughly 46% of which are singletons. The data stem from a study of T cell repertoires in cytomegalovirus infection. Overall study context: An indication of both CMV infection and matching HLA type came from public TCR beta signatures.

V was shortened by 4 bases and J by 6 bases, with 12 bases between the two germline ends. The CDR3 sequence is 13 residues long. The sequenced sample was cultured PBMCs, obtained from culture after CMV antigen stimulation. The chain is built from TRBV12-3 or TRBV12-4 and TRBJ1-1; tentatively, D is TRBD1 (5 bases). The source of this sequence is a human donor in good health (CMV status not recorded). Some clones in this sample may be carry-over from other donors' samples. The CDR3 sequence: CASSSQEKAEAFF. The CDR3, as DNA: TGTGCCAGCAGTTCACAGGAGAAGGCTGAAGCTTTCTTT.